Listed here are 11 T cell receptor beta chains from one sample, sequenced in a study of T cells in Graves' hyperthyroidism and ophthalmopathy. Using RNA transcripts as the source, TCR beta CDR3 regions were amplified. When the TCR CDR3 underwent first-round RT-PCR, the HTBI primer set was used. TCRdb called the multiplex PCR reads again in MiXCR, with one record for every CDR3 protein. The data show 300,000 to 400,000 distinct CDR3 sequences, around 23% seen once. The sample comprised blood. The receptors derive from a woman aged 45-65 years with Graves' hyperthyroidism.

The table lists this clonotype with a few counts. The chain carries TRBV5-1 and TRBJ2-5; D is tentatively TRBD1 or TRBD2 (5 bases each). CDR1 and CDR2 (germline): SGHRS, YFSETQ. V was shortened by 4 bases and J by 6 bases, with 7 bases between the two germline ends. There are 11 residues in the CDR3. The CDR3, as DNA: TGCGCCAGCAGCGAGGGACAGACCCAGTACTTC. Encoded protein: CASSEGQTQYF.

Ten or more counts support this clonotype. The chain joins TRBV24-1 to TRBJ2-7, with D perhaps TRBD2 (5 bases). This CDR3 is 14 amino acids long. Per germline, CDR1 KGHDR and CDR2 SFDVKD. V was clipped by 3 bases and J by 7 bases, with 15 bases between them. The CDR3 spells CATSDVREPSEQYF. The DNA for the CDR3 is TGTGCCACCAGTGATGTGAGGGAGCCGAGTGAGCAGTACTTC.

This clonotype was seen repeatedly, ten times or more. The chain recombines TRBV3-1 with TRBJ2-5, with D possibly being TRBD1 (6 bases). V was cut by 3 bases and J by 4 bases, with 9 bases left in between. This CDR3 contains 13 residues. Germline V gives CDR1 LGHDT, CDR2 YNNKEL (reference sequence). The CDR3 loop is CASSQSRGETQYF. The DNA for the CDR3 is TGTGCCAGCAGCCAGTCCAGGGGAGAGACCCAGTACTTC.

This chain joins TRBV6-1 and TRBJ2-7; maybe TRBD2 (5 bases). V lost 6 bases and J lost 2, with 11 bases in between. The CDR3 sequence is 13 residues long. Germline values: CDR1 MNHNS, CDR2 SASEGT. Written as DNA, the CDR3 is TGTGCCAGCAGCCTCGGGGTTACCTACGAGCAGTACTTC. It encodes CASSLGVTYEQYF.

The CDR3, as DNA: TGTGCCAGCAGCCTGGTCGCTAGTCCAACGGATACGCAGTATTTT. Translated, it gives CASSLVASPTDTQYF. The chain recombines TRBV2 with TRBJ2-3; D not resolved. Germline assignment: CDR1 SNHLY and CDR2 FYNNEI. V was pared by 6 bases and J by 6 bases, with 19 bases between. The CDR3 contains 15 residues.

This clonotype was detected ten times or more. CDR3 bases: TGCAGCGCCTCCCGCGGAGGAAACACCATATATTTT. Amino acid sequence: CSASRGGNTIYF. The J gene is TRBJ1-3, the V gene TRBV29-1, with D unclear. V dropped 7 bases and J dropped 4 bases, with 11 bases sitting between them. The CDR3 is made up of 12 amino acids. Germline V lookup: CDR1 SQVTM, CDR2 ANQGSEA.

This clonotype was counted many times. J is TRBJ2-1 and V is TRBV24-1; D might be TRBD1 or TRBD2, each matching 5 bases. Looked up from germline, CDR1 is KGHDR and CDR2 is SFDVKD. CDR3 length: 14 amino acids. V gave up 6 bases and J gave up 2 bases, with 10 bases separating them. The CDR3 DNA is TGTGCCACCAGTCCCGTGGGGGCCTACAATGAGCAGTTCTTC. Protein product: CATSPVGAYNEQFF.

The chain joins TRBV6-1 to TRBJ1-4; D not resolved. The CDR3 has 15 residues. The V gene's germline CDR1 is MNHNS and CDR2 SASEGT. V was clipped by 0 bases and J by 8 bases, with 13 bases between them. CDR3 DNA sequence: TGTGCCAGCAGTGAAGCGCCCCGGACTGCGGAAAAACTGTTTTTT. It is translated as CASSEAPRTAEKLFF.

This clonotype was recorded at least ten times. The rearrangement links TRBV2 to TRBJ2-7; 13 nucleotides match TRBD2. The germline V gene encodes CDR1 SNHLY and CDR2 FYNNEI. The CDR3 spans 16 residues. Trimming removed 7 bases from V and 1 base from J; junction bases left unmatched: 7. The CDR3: CASTKLAGGVSYEQYF. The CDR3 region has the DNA TGTGCCAGCACCAAACTAGCGGGAGGGGTTTCCTACGAGCAGTACTTC.

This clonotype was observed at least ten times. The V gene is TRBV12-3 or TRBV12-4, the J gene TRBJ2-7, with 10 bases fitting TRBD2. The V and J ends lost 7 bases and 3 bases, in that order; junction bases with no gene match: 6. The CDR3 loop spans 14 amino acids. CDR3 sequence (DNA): TGTGCCAGCAAATCCGGGACTAGCGACTACGAGCAGTACTTC. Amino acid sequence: CASKSGTSDYEQYF.

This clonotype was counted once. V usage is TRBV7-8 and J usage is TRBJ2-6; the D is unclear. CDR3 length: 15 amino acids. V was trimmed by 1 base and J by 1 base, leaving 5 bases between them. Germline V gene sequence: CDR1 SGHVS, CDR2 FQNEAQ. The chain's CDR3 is CASSLVQSGANVLTF. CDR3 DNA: TGTGCCAGCAGCTTAGTACAGTCTGGGGCCAACGTCCTGACTTTC.